These 30 T cell receptor beta chains came from one sample sequenced in a study of blood T cell repertoires in COVID-19. Profiling relied on immunoSEQ multiplex PCR, and the TCRdb table lists in-frame clones only, not all of them. The sample lists about 130,000 clones, around 83% seen once, with roughly 9% in the top ten. The source material was peripheral blood. The receptors originated from a man aged 35 to 55 with active or convalescent COVID-19.

The rearrangement uses TRBV25-1 and TRBJ1-3; maybe TRBD1 (5 bases). There are 15 residues in the CDR3. The germline V gene has CDR1 MGHDK and CDR2 SYGVNS. The V and J ends lost 2 bases and 0 bases respectively, with 8 bases between them. This CDR3 is CASSEKGVSGNTIYF. The DNA of the CDR3 is TGTGCCAGCAGTGAAAAAGGGGTCTCTGGAAACACCATATATTTT.

The chain links TRBV7-9 to TRBJ1-4, with 8 bases aligning to TRBD1. This CDR3 region has 17 residues. Germline CDR1 and CDR2: SEHNR and FQNEAQ (reference sequence). After removal of 5 bases from V and 7 bases from J, the junction contained 15 bases not matched to a gene. CDR3 sequence reads: CASSLWGQAVDREKLFF. CDR3 in DNA: TGTGCCAGCAGCCTCTGGGGACAGGCGGTGGACCGTGAAAAACTGTTTTTT.

The rearrangement links TRBV10-3 to TRBJ2-2, with D tentatively TRBD1 (6 bases). Germline assignment: CDR1 ENHRY and CDR2 SYGVKD. Trimming pared 2 bases from V and 1 base from J, leaving 8 bases between. This CDR3 has 15 residues. This chain's CDR3 is CAISEEGENTGELFF. The CDR3 DNA follows: TGTGCCATCAGTGAGGAGGGGGAGAACACCGGGGAGCTGTTTTTT.

The chain uses TRBV5-6 and TRBJ1-5; 9 nucleotides agree with TRBD1. The CDR3 runs to 14 residues. V gave up 4 bases and J gave up 1 base; unmatched junction bases: 0. Germline values: CDR1 SGHDT, CDR2 YYEEEE. CDR3 residues: CASSGTGSNQPQHF. The DNA of the CDR3 is TGTGCCAGCAGCGGGACAGGGAGCAATCAGCCCCAGCATTTT.

This clone was seen just once. This rearrangement joins TRBV7-2 to TRBJ1-2, with D unresolved. The ends were cut back, 4 bases at V and 4 bases at J, with 10 bases in the middle. The CDR3 spans 13 residues. Per germline, CDR1 SGHTA and CDR2 FQGNSA. The CDR3 sequence is CASSSGAIYGYTF. CDR3 in DNA: TGTGCCAGCAGCTCCGGAGCGATCTATGGCTACACCTTC.

This chain joins TRBV3-1 (or the pseudogene TRBV3-2) and TRBJ1-4; TRBD1 matches at 7 bases. V shed 3 bases, J shed 12 bases, and the junction held 7 bases outside the gene matches. This CDR3 region has 13 residues. The germline CDR1 and CDR2 sequences are LGHDT and YNNKEL (reference sequence). The CDR3 DNA reads as TGTGCCAGCAGCCATGGGGACGGGACAGAACTGTTTTTT. Translation: CASSHGDGTELFF.

The V and J genes are TRBV2 and TRBJ1-3, with D perhaps TRBD1 (5 bases). Germline V gene lookup returns CDR1 SNHLY and CDR2 FYNNEI. V lost 7 bases to trimming and J lost 0 bases, with 13 bases between them. This CDR3 has 15 amino acids. The CDR3 sequence is CASTEGASSGNTIYF. As DNA, the CDR3 is TGTGCCAGCACCGAAGGGGCCTCCTCTGGAAACACCATATATTTT.

The V gene is TRBV19, the J gene TRBJ1-1, with TRBD1 as a possible D gene (5 bases). Germline CDR1 is LNHDA and CDR2 is SQIVND (reference sequence). This CDR3 is 12 amino acids long. V lost 9 bases, J lost 5 bases, and 13 bases lay in between. The chain's CDR3 is CASRDRATEAFF. The CDR3 DNA follows: TGTGCCAGCAGGGATAGGGCGACTGAAGCTTTCTTT.

V is TRBV29-1 and J is TRBJ1-2; D remains ambiguous. The germline CDR1 and CDR2 sequences are SQVTM and ANQGSEA. V was trimmed by 0 bases and J by 7 bases, leaving 12 bases between them. This CDR3 has 13 amino acids. This CDR3 reads CSVEDRSEVGYTF. Here the CDR3 DNA reads TGCAGCGTTGAAGATCGGTCCGAGGTTGGCTACACCTTC.

The chain joins TRBV14 to TRBJ2-1; 8 bases map to TRBD2. The J segment lost 4 bases and the V segment lost 3 bases, leaving 8 bases of the junction unmatched. Germline V gene sequence: CDR1 SGHDN, CDR2 FVKESK. The CDR3 extends over 16 amino acids. The CDR3 spells CASSHPGTRGYNEQFF. The CDR3 DNA follows: TGTGCCAGCAGCCATCCCGGGACTAGGGGTTACAATGAGCAGTTCTTC.

This clone has only a few counts. The chain is built from TRBV12-3 or TRBV12-4 and TRBJ1-2, with 9 bases that match TRBD1. After removal of 6 bases from V and 8 bases from J, the junction contained 7 bases not matched to a gene. The CDR3 spans 13 residues. CDR3 amino acids: CASRGGQGGGYTF. CDR3 bases: TGTGCCAGCAGGGGGGGACAGGGCGGCGGCTACACCTTC.

J is TRBJ1-2 and V is TRBV3-1 (or the pseudogene TRBV3-2); the match to TRBD1 covers 9 bases. This CDR3 has 18 residues. V lost 0 bases, J lost 2 bases, and 10 bases stayed unmatched. Per the germline V gene, CDR1 is LGHDT and CDR2 is YNNKEL (reference sequence). The CDR3: CASSQDATGGLGNYGYTF. DNA for the CDR3: TGTGCCAGCAGCCAAGATGCGACAGGGGGTCTGGGGAACTATGGCTACACCTTC.

The chain links TRBV5-4 to TRBJ1-6; 7 positions match TRBD1. The CDR3 loop spans 14 amino acids. CDR1 is SGHNT, CDR2 YYREEE, per germline (reference sequence). The trim removed 4 bases at V and 6 bases at J, leaving 4 bases unmatched. The CDR3 DNA reads TGTGCCAGCAGCGGCGACAGGGTTAATTCACCCCTCCACTTT. It specifies CASSGDRVNSPLHF.

The V call is TRBV6-5, the J call TRBJ1-6; 8 positions match TRBD1. CDR3 length: 14 residues. V shed 6 bases and J 6 bases; nucleotides not matched to a gene: 4. From germline, CDR1 is MNHEY and CDR2 SVGAGI. The CDR3 DNA follows: TGTGCCAGCAGGACAGGGGATTTTAATTCACCCCTCCACTTT. This sequence encodes CASRTGDFNSPLHF.

The gene calls are TRBV9 and TRBJ1-6, with TRBD1 identical over 8 bases. Germline lookup yields CDR1 SGDLS and CDR2 YYNGEE. V lost 3 bases, J lost 9 bases, and 8 bases stayed unmatched. This CDR3 comprises 15 residues. The CDR3 loop reads CASSAEDRVISPLHF. The CDR3, as DNA: TGTGCCAGCAGCGCGGAGGACAGGGTAATTTCACCCCTCCACTTT.

This sequence joins TRBV4-3 and TRBJ2-1; TRBD1 matches 7 bases. Germline V lookup: CDR1 LGHNA, CDR2 YSLEER. The V and J ends lost 0 bases and 2 bases, in that order; junction bases with no gene match: 4. This CDR3 is built from 16 residues. The CDR3: CASSQDPGQPYNEQFF. The CDR3, as DNA: TGCGCCAGCAGCCAAGATCCGGGACAGCCCTACAATGAGCAGTTCTTC.

The chain recombines TRBV7-3 with TRBJ1-5, with 12 bases that match TRBD1. The junction had 0 bases not matched to a gene; V was cut back by 8 bases and J by 1 base. CDR1 is SGHTA, CDR2 FQGTGA, per germline. This CDR3 comprises 14 residues. The CDR3 region is CASGTGGSNQPQHF. The CDR3 region has the DNA TGTGCCAGCGGGACAGGGGGCAGCAATCAGCCCCAGCATTTT.

This clone has a single count. V gene TRBV25-1 combines with J gene TRBJ2-2, with TRBD1 identical over 7 bases. CDR3 size: 15 residues. Germline loops: CDR1 MGHDK, CDR2 SYGVNS. Unmatched junction bases numbered 5, after V lost 3 bases and J lost 4 bases. In nucleotides, the CDR3 is TGTGCCAGCAGTGATCCCGGACAGGCCACCGGGGAGCTGTTTTTT. Translating gives CASSDPGQATGELFF.

In regard to this clone: Mismatch with germline at one junction end may stem from a read error. This sequence joins TRBV11-3 and TRBJ1-3; D not certain. Per germline, CDR1 SGHNT and CDR2 YENEEA. The CDR3 is 15 amino acids. CDR3 amino acids: CASSLDGRSGNTIYF. In DNA, the CDR3 is TGTGCCAGCAGCCTAGACGGTCGATCTGGAAACACCATATATTTT.

J is TRBJ2-1 and V is TRBV4-3; 9 bases are a match to TRBD2. Germline V gene lookup returns CDR1 LGHNA and CDR2 YSLEER. The J segment lost 6 bases and the V segment lost 1 base, leaving 10 bases of the junction unmatched. The CDR3 has 17 residues. The CDR3 DNA sequence: TGCGCCAGCAGCCAAGTCCCCCGACCGACTAGCGGCAATGAGCAGTTCTTC. Protein product: CASSQVPRPTSGNEQFF.

The chain links TRBV27 to TRBJ1-4, with D tentatively TRBD1 (5 bases). V lost 2 bases, J lost 1 base, and 8 bases lay in between. Germline CDR1 is MNHEY and CDR2 is SMNVEV (reference sequence). This CDR3 region has 15 residues. CDR3 sequence: CASSLQGLTNEKLFF. Written as DNA, the CDR3 is TGTGCCAGCAGTTTACAGGGACTAACTAATGAAAAACTGTTTTTT.

The chain has TRBV18 and TRBJ1-6; 9 bases map to TRBD1. The V and J ends lost 6 bases and 7 bases, in that order; junction bases with no gene match: 7. Germline CDR1 and CDR2: KGHSH and LQKENI. The CDR3 totals 15 residues. CDR3 sequence reads: CASSQQGAINSPLHF. The DNA of the CDR3 is TGTGCCAGCTCCCAACAGGGGGCGATAAATTCACCCCTCCACTTT.

The gene calls are TRBV7-3 and TRBJ2-3; 7 nucleotides match TRBD2. Germline V gene lookup returns CDR1 SGHTA and CDR2 FQGTGA. The CDR3 is made up of 15 amino acids. The V gene end was trimmed by 4 bases and the J gene end by 0 bases; junction bases not matched to a gene: 4. The DNA for the CDR3 is TGTGCCAGCAGCTCCTTGGGGGGGAGCACAGATACGCAGTATTTT. Translation: CASSSLGGSTDTQYF.

V gene TRBV19 combines with J gene TRBJ2-4; 8 bases fit TRBD1. J gave up 2 bases and V 9 bases, and 3 bases lay outside the gene matches. Germline V gives CDR1 LNHDA, CDR2 SQIVND (reference sequence). The CDR3 runs to 13 residues. CDR3 sequence (DNA): TGTGCCAGCGGACAGGGATCCAAAAACATTCAGTACTTC. Its translation is CASGQGSKNIQYF.

The V and J genes are TRBV12-3 or TRBV12-4 and TRBJ2-1; D perhaps matches TRBD1 (6 bases). Trimming took off 4 bases at V and 13 bases at J, with 11 bases between the two ends. This CDR3 has 11 residues. The CDR3 DNA is TGTGCCAGCAGTTATAGGGGGTTCCAGTTCTTC. It is translated as CASSYRGFQFF.

The rearrangement links TRBV19 to TRBJ2-5; 8 bases agree with TRBD2. V gave up 3 bases and J gave up 4 bases; unmatched junction bases: 4. The CDR3 spans 14 residues. In germline, CDR1 is LNHDA, CDR2 SQIVND (reference sequence). The CDR3 coding sequence is TGTGCCAGTAGTATCCTGGGACTAGGAGAGACCCAGTACTTC. Residues: CASSILGLGETQYF.

V usage is TRBV5-5 and J usage is TRBJ1-5; TRBD1 matches 7 bases. From germline, CDR1 is SGHKS and CDR2 YYEKEE (reference sequence). This CDR3 spans 15 amino acids. V gave up 2 bases and J gave up 2 bases; unmatched junction bases: 4. The CDR3 loop reads CASSFLGQGNQPQHF. The CDR3 bases are TGTGCCAGCAGCTTCCTAGGACAGGGCAATCAGCCCCAGCATTTT.

The chain links TRBV6-2 or TRBV6-3 to TRBJ2-7; 14 positions match TRBD2. CDR3 length equals 18 residues. The germline V gene encodes CDR1 MNHEY and CDR2 SVGEGT. Unmatched junction bases numbered 10, after V lost 5 bases and J lost 1 base. The DNA for the CDR3 is TGTGCCAGCAGTGACGCCGGGACTAGCGGGGGACAATCCTACGAGCAGTACTTC. It encodes CASSDAGTSGGQSYEQYF.

V and J are TRBV13 and TRBJ1-1; D unresolved. Trimming shortened V by 1 base and J by 4 bases, and 7 bases separated the two germline ends. The CDR3 sequence is 13 residues long. CDR1 is PRHDT and CDR2 is FYEKMQ in the germline V gene (reference sequence). The CDR3 sequence: CASSLVRGTEAFF. The CDR3, as DNA: TGTGCCAGCAGCTTAGTCCGGGGCACTGAAGCTTTCTTT.

This chain uses TRBV11-2 with TRBJ1-2; 7 positions match TRBD1. This CDR3 has 17 residues. The germline V gene encodes CDR1 SGHAT and CDR2 FQNNGV. The V and J ends lost 4 bases and 0 bases, in that order; junction bases with no gene match: 11. The CDR3 reads CASSSPGQTISNYGYTF. The DNA of the CDR3 is TGTGCCAGCAGCTCGCCGGGACAGACCATCTCTAACTATGGCTACACCTTC.